What follows are 7 T cell receptor beta chains derived from one specimen sequenced in a study of blood T cell repertoires in COVID-19. Data came from immunoSEQ multiplex PCR; TCRdb stores just in-frame clones and leaves some out. The data hold hundreds of thousands of clones, with roughly 91% observed a single time. The specimen sequenced was peripheral blood. These receptors came from a woman aged 25 to 39 with COVID-19, enrolled during active disease.

This chain joins TRBV19 and TRBJ1-1; D is perhaps TRBD1 (5 bases). From germline, CDR1 is LNHDA and CDR2 SQIVND (reference sequence). This CDR3 comprises 13 residues. Trimming shortened V by 3 bases and J by 6 bases, and 11 bases separated the two germline ends. The CDR3 loop reads CASSMGGGAEAFF. CDR3 DNA sequence: TGTGCCAGTAGTATGGGGGGTGGGGCTGAAGCTTTCTTT.

The CDR3 spells CASSRGQGPYEQYF. In nucleotides, the CDR3 is TGTGCCAGCAGCCGAGGACAGGGACCCTACGAGCAGTACTTC. This chain joins TRBV3-1 (or the pseudogene TRBV3-2) and TRBJ2-7; 8 nucleotides align to TRBD1. CDR1 and CDR2 (germline): LGHDT, YNNKEL (reference sequence). The CDR3 extends over 14 amino acids. The junction had 4 bases not matched to a gene; V was cut back by 4 bases and J by 2 bases.

The chain links TRBV30 to TRBJ2-1, with a possible D match to TRBD2 (7 bases). From germline, CDR1 is GTSNPN and CDR2 SVGIG (reference sequence). The CDR3 totals 13 residues. Trimming stripped 3 bases from V and 9 bases from J, with 15 bases between. In nucleotides, the CDR3 is TGTGCCTGGAGATGGGGGGAGGGGGTTGAGCAGTTCTTC. Translated, it gives CAWRWGEGVEQFF.

V gene TRBV18 combines with J gene TRBJ1-5; D perhaps matches TRBD1 (6 bases). The CDR3 is 14 residues long. The germline V and J ends were trimmed by 6 bases and 5 bases, with 14 bases remaining between them. Per germline, CDR1 KGHSH and CDR2 LQKENI. The DNA for the CDR3 is TGTGCCAGCTCGAGGGGCAGGGGTGATCAGCCCCAGCATTTT. It specifies CASSRGRGDQPQHF.

The gene calls are TRBV14 and TRBJ2-1; the match to TRBD2 covers 8 bases. The CDR3 spans 17 residues. V lost 1 base to trimming and J lost 7 bases; unmatched junction nucleotides: 12. Germline-derived CDR1 and CDR2 are SGHDN and FVKESK. CDR3 residues: CASSQALGAGVGNEQFF. The DNA of the CDR3 is TGTGCCAGCAGCCAAGCCCTAGGAGCGGGGGTCGGGAATGAGCAGTTCTTC.

In DNA form, the CDR3 reads TGCAGCGTTGACGTGACCGGGACAGGGGGAGGCGAGCAGTACTTC. Protein sequence: CSVDVTGTGGGEQYF. This chain links TRBV29-1 with TRBJ2-7; 11 nucleotides align to TRBD1. The CDR3 extends over 15 amino acids. In germline, CDR1 is SQVTM, CDR2 ANQGSEA. With V trimmed by 3 bases and J by 6 bases, 10 bases remained unmatched.

J is TRBJ2-5 and V is TRBV11-3, with a weak D call TRBD1 (6 bases). Germline loops: CDR1 SGHNT, CDR2 YENEEA. Trimming removed 5 bases from V and 1 base from J, with 14 bases in between. The CDR3 is made up of 15 amino acids. DNA for the CDR3: TGTGCCAGCAGCCCCGGACAGAAACCCCAAGAGACCCAGTACTTC. The encoded protein is CASSPGQKPQETQYF.